The table lists the clone carrying this TCR beta chain with a few counts. Its target is unknown. This sample was included in a study of T-cell reconstitution after alpha-beta-depleted transplantation in children. TCRbeta library preparation incorporated unique molecular identifiers. TCRdb independently ran MiXCR on the PCR reads; one entry per CDR3 protein. Of about 220,000 distinct CDR3 sequences listed, around a sixth are singletons. In germline, CDR1 is DFQATT, CDR2 SNEGSKA (reference sequence). The CDR3 runs to 14 residues. V gave up 3 bases and J gave up 3 bases; unmatched junction bases: 5. Regarding the study as a whole: Among T cells one year after transplant, newly produced cells accounted for most counts and diversity. Recipient T cells and thymic progenitors that survived gave rise to the high TCRbeta diversity observed at day 60 in some patients. Alpha-beta T cells about two months after transplant reportedly derived from several hundred expanded graft clones.

Sequenced material: PBMCs, mostly from graft donor cells, taken 360 days after TCRalphabeta/CD19-depleted stem cell transplant. The V and J genes are TRBV20-1 and TRBJ1-5; the match to TRBD1 covers 7 bases. The sequence came from a male patient aged 2 to 10 who had a stem cell transplant for acute lymphoblastic leukemia, so the T cells may come from the graft donor. The CDR3 sequence is CSARGDRVNQPQHF. The CDR3 DNA sequence: TGCAGTGCTAGGGGCGACAGGGTCAATCAGCCCCAGCATTTT.